One sample yielded the 23 T cell receptor beta chains listed below, sequenced in a study of blood T cell repertoires in COVID-19. Data came from immunoSEQ multiplex PCR; TCRdb stores just in-frame clones and leaves some out. Here the sample spans some 370,000 clones, around 87% being singletons. The sequencing sample was made of peripheral blood. Receptors originate from a woman aged 25 to 45 with COVID-19, enrolled during active disease.

The chain carries TRBV5-8 and TRBJ2-5, with 10 bases fitting TRBD1. The germline V gene encodes CDR1 SGHTS and CDR2 YDEGEE. This CDR3 has 13 residues. V shed 8 bases, J shed 5 bases, and the junction held 6 bases outside the gene matches. The CDR3 nucleotides read TGTGCCAGAGACAGGGGGCGTATCGAGACCCAGTACTTC. Its translation: CARDRGRIETQYF.

V gene TRBV30 combines with J gene TRBJ2-1; no firm D call. CDR3 length: 14 amino acids. Per the germline V gene, CDR1 is GTSNPN and CDR2 is SVGIG (reference sequence). V was cut by 1 base and J by 0 bases, with 7 bases left in between. CDR3 sequence (DNA): TGTGCCTGGAGTGCATTGAGCTCCTACAATGAGCAGTTCTTC. Translated: CAWSALSSYNEQFF. Supplemented by reference TRBV30 and TRBJ2-1, the full variable domain reads SQTIHQWPATLVQPVGSPLSLECTVEGTSNPNLYWYRQAAGRGLQLLFYSVGIGQISSEVPQNLSASRPQDRQFILSSKKLLLSDSGFYLCAWSALSSYNEQFFGPGTRLTVL.

With respect to this clone: Other DNA sequences within the sample encode an identical CDR3. The V call is TRBV4-1, the J call TRBJ1-1; D may be TRBD1 (5 bases). The CDR3 totals 15 residues. Trimming stripped 0 bases from V and 2 bases from J, with 10 bases between. Germline CDR1 and CDR2: MGHRA and YSYEKL. The CDR3 here is CASSQEGQGNTEAFF. The CDR3 DNA follows: TGCGCCAGCAGCCAAGAGGGGCAGGGAAACACTGAAGCTTTCTTT.

The chain recombines TRBV11-2 with TRBJ2-6; no reliable D call. Germline V gene data show CDR1 as SGHAT and CDR2 as FQNNGV. The CDR3 has 16 residues. Trimming removed 3 bases at V and 2 bases at J, with 11 bases between. The CDR3 reads CASSFRRGTGANVLTF. CDR3 sequence (DNA): TGTGCCAGCAGCTTTCGACGAGGAACTGGGGCCAACGTCCTGACTTTC.

This sequence joins TRBV3-1 (or the pseudogene TRBV3-2) and TRBJ2-6, with 10 positions matching TRBD1. CDR1 is LGHDT, CDR2 YNNKEL, per germline (reference sequence). Trimming at V came to 1 base and at J to 2 bases, leaving 14 bases not matched to a gene. CDR3 length equals 21 residues. This CDR3 reads CASSQAGWGTGDSPGANVLTF. The DNA for the CDR3 is TGTGCCAGCAGCCAAGCGGGTTGGGGGACAGGGGATTCCCCTGGGGCCAACGTCCTGACTTTC.

The chain carries TRBV12-2 and TRBJ2-1; the table gives TRBD2 as D, unverified against the DNA. TRBV12-2 is reported as a pseudogene. This CDR3 spans 16 amino acids. CDR3 coding DNA: TGTGCAAGTCGCTTAGGGGGACTAGCGGGAGAGGATGAGCAGTTCTTC. Protein sequence: CASRLGGLAGEDEQFF.

The rearrangement links TRBV11-2 to TRBJ1-3; 8 nucleotides agree with TRBD1. CDR1 SGHAT and CDR2 FQNNGV come from the germline V gene. This CDR3 is 14 amino acids long. J was trimmed by 2 bases and V by 3 bases; bases with no gene match: 0. CDR3 bases: TGTGCCAGCAGCTTGGGACAGGCTGGAAACACCATATATTTT. Its translation: CASSLGQAGNTIYF.

The genes are TRBV6-5 and TRBJ2-1; 7 nucleotides line up with TRBD1. Losses at the gene ends were 6 bases for V and 5 bases for J; bases not matched to a gene: 4. Germline lookup yields CDR1 MNHEY and CDR2 SVGAGI. The CDR3 runs to 13 residues. CDR3 residues: CASRPGQHNEQFF. CDR3 coding DNA: TGTGCCAGCAGACCGGGACAGCACAATGAGCAGTTCTTC.

This clone was seen once. The same CDR3 arises from other DNA sequences in this sample as well. This chain links TRBV5-1 with TRBJ2-1; no clear D gene. Trimming cost V 0 bases and J 7 bases, with 2 bases left between them. Germline-derived CDR1 and CDR2 are SGHRS and YFSETQ. The CDR3 runs to 11 residues. CDR3 sequence: CASSLANEQFF. As DNA, the CDR3 is TGCGCCAGCAGCTTGGCGAATGAGCAGTTCTTC.

In its sample, this clone was seen a few times. The chain joins TRBV7-9 to TRBJ1-4; D is perhaps TRBD1 (6 bases). Germline V lookup: CDR1 SEHNR, CDR2 FQNEAQ (reference sequence). The CDR3 length is 14 residues. V shed 5 bases and J shed 5 bases, with 12 bases lying between them. The CDR3 bases are TGTGCCAGCAGCCAGGGGCGGGGGAATGAAAAACTGTTTTTT. Its translation: CASSQGRGNEKLFF.

The chain carries TRBV28 and TRBJ2-1; D is possibly TRBD2 (6 bases). V was clipped by 7 bases and J by 2 bases, with 15 bases between them. The CDR3 totals 15 residues. Per germline, CDR1 MDHEN and CDR2 SYDVKM. The CDR3 nucleotides read TGTGCCAGCAATACCCGGGACTTACCCTACAATGAGCAGTTCTTC. The encoded protein is CASNTRDLPYNEQFF. Variable domain in full (rest from reference TRBV28 and TRBJ2-1): DVKVTQSSRYLVKRTGEKVFLECVQDMDHENMFWYRQDPGLGLRLIYFSYDVKMKEKGDIPEGYSVSREKKERFSLILESASTNQTSMYLCASNTRDLPYNEQFFGPGTRLTVL.

The chain links TRBV28 to TRBJ1-5; no definite D call. Trimming took 7 bases from V and 4 from J, leaving 8 bases between them. Germline V gene sequence: CDR1 MDHEN, CDR2 SYDVKM. CDR3 length: 12 amino acids. The CDR3 loop reads CASTYSNQPQHF. In DNA, the CDR3 is TGTGCCAGCACTTACTCAAATCAGCCCCAGCATTTT.

This chain's CDR3 is CASSSGTSGRGSDTQYF. The CDR3 DNA reads TGTGCCAGCAGCTCCGGGACTAGCGGGAGGGGGTCAGATACGCAGTATTTT. This chain joins TRBV11-2 and TRBJ2-3, with 16 bases matching TRBD2. Trimming took 4 bases from V and 4 from J; bases not matched to a gene: 5. The CDR3 consists of 17 residues. The germline gives CDR1 SGHAT, CDR2 FQNNGV.

The genes are TRBV19 and TRBJ2-1, with 9 bases that match TRBD1. Germline lookup yields CDR1 LNHDA and CDR2 SQIVND (reference sequence). The V segment lost 7 bases and the J segment 4 bases; nucleotides outside the gene matches: 23. This CDR3 has 20 residues. In DNA form, the CDR3 reads TGTGCCAGTACCCCGCCCCCCGGGACAGGGAGGACCGGGTTATACAATGAGCAGTTCTTC. Its protein product is CASTPPPGTGRTGLYNEQFF.

V and J are TRBV7-9 and TRBJ2-1; D remains unclear. V lost 5 bases to trimming and J lost 0 bases, with 11 bases between them. This CDR3 has 15 amino acids. Per the germline V gene, CDR1 is SEHNR and CDR2 is FQNEAQ (reference sequence). The CDR3: CASSPLGHSYNEQFF. The DNA of the CDR3 is TGTGCCAGCAGCCCCCTCGGTCACTCCTACAATGAGCAGTTCTTC.

The chain recombines TRBV28 with TRBJ2-2; D ambiguous. In germline, CDR1 is MDHEN, CDR2 SYDVKM. Trimming removed 3 bases from V and 0 bases from J, with 11 bases in between. This CDR3 has 16 amino acids. In DNA form, the CDR3 reads TGTGCCAGCAGTTTCGAAGGCGGAGCGAACACCGGGGAGCTGTTTTTT. Protein product: CASSFEGGANTGELFF.

The V and J genes are TRBV5-4 and TRBJ1-4; TRBD1 might be the D (6 bases). The ends were cut back, 4 bases at V and 1 base at J, with 8 bases in the middle. CDR1 SGHNT and CDR2 YYREEE come from the germline V gene (reference sequence). This CDR3 region has 14 residues. CDR3 DNA: TGTGCCAGCAGCCCGGACAGAACTAATGAAAAACTGTTTTTT. Protein: CASSPDRTNEKLFF.

The chain links TRBV6-5 to TRBJ1-2; D possibly corresponds to TRBD1 (5 bases). This CDR3 comprises 13 residues. Trimming removed 11 bases from V and 6 bases from J, with 19 bases in between. Germline V CDR1 and CDR2: MNHEY, SVGAGI. CDR3 coding DNA: TGTGCCCTTGGGCGGGGCAGGGCCCATGGCTACACCTTC. This gives the protein CALGRGRAHGYTF.

J is TRBJ1-5 and V is TRBV2, with TRBD1 as a possible D gene (5 bases). The CDR3 is 14 amino acids. V gave up 5 bases and J gave up 0 bases, with 8 bases separating them. Germline CDR1 is SNHLY and CDR2 is FYNNEI. CDR3 nucleotides: TGTGCCAGCAGTCCGACAGATAGCAATCAGCCCCAGCATTTT. It yields the protein CASSPTDSNQPQHF.

This chain uses TRBV4-3 with TRBJ2-6; 7 bases align to TRBD2. The CDR3 sequence is 16 residues long. V shed 1 base, J shed 4 bases, and the junction held 4 bases outside the gene matches. CDR1 and CDR2 from the germline V gene are LGHNA and YSLEER. CDR3 DNA: TGCGCCAGCAGCCAAGGGGGGAGGGTAGGGGCCAACGTCCTGACTTTC. Amino acid sequence: CASSQGGRVGANVLTF.

To note about this clone: Other DNA sequences in the same sample also yield this CDR3. The chain uses TRBV5-1 and TRBJ1-1; D call uncertain. The germline V gene has CDR1 SGHRS and CDR2 YFSETQ. Between the trimmed V and J ends, which lost 2 bases and 1 base, there was a span of 6 bases. This CDR3 has 13 residues. The CDR3 reads CASSLTANTEAFF. The CDR3 coding sequence is TGCGCCAGCAGCTTAACAGCGAACACTGAAGCTTTCTTT.

This chain joins TRBV28 and TRBJ1-3; D gene unclear. V was clipped by 6 bases and J by 2 bases, with 20 bases between them. The germline V gene encodes CDR1 MDHEN and CDR2 SYDVKM. The CDR3 is made up of 17 amino acids. The CDR3 nucleotides read TGTGCCAGCAGCGACTGGACTGAAATAAAAACTGGAAACACCATATATTTT. Translating it yields CASSDWTEIKTGNTIYF.

V usage is TRBV9 and J usage is TRBJ2-1, with 8 bases fitting TRBD2. The germline V gene encodes CDR1 SGDLS and CDR2 YYNGEE. There are 16 residues in the CDR3. V gave up 4 bases and J gave up 7 bases; unmatched junction bases: 13. Here the CDR3 DNA reads TGTGCCAGCAGCCCGCCCCAGCGGGAGTGGAAGAATGAGCAGTTCTTC. Translating gives CASSPPQREWKNEQFF. Together with reference TRBV9 and TRBJ2-1, the CDR3 gives the full variable domain: DSGVTQTPKHLITATGQRVTLRCSPRSGDLSVYWYQQSLDQGLQFLIQYYNGEERAKGNILERFSAQQFPDLHSELNLSSLELGDSALYFCASSPPQREWKNEQFFGPGTRLTVL.